One sample yielded the 28 T cell receptor beta chains listed below, sequenced in a study of beta chain features in type 1 diabetes. These receptors are not linked to any known antigen. Sequencing targeted expressed TCRB transcripts, as all isolated RNA had been reverse transcribed. The data were produced by immunoSEQ multiplex PCR, yet TCRdb's version contains in-frame clones alone and is incomplete. Among about 240,000 clones, around 13% were seen once, and the ten largest hold about 0.019%. Study observations and caveats: TCRB CDR3 length was moderately but significantly reduced in all four CD4+ subsets of Type 1 diabetes patients.

Sequenced: naive CD4+ T cells from blood. The receptors derive from a man aged 25-45 years with type 1 diabetes.

There are a few counts of this clone. The V and J genes are TRBV5-6 and TRBJ1-5; TRBD1 is a possible D gene (6 bases). The germline V gene encodes CDR1 SGHDT and CDR2 YYEEEE. The CDR3 has 16 residues. Trimming took off 4 bases at V and 0 bases at J, with 14 bases between the two ends. This CDR3 reads CASSPGAGDSNQPQHF. Here the CDR3 DNA reads TGTGCCAGCAGCCCCGGCGCAGGGGATAGCAATCAGCCCCAGCATTTT.

The rearrangement links TRBV6-6 to TRBJ2-7, with D possibly being TRBD1 (5 bases). CDR3 size: 13 residues. V gave up 3 bases and J gave up 3 bases, with 9 bases separating them. CDR1 is MNHNY and CDR2 is SVGAGI in the germline V gene (reference sequence). CDR3 residues: CASSYPGIYEQYF. CDR3 in DNA: TGTGCCAGCAGTTATCCAGGGATCTACGAGCAGTACTTC.

This clone showed up just a few times. The same CDR3 also results from other DNA sequences found in this sample. The CDR3 bases are TGTGCCTGGAGTGTAGGGGGAGCTGGGGCCAACGTCCTGACTTTC. This encodes CAWSVGGAGANVLTF. This chain links TRBV30 with TRBJ2-6, with D perhaps TRBD1 (6 bases). Germline CDR1 and CDR2: GTSNPN and SVGIG (reference sequence). This CDR3 has 15 residues. V lost 0 bases to trimming and J lost 2 bases, with 8 bases between them.

J is TRBJ2-5 and V is TRBV9; a possible D gene is TRBD1 (6 bases). V dropped 3 bases and J dropped 4 bases, with 13 bases sitting between them. From germline, CDR1 is SGDLS and CDR2 YYNGEE. CDR3 length: 14 amino acids. The chain's CDR3 is CASSATTGIETQYF. In DNA form, the CDR3 reads TGTGCCAGCAGCGCCACAACAGGGATAGAGACCCAGTACTTC.

This clone was observed a few times. The rearrangement uses TRBV9 and TRBJ2-3; the D is unclear. Looked up from germline, CDR1 is SGDLS and CDR2 is YYNGEE. V was cut by 1 base and J by 0 bases, with 6 bases left in between. The CDR3 extends over 14 amino acids. For the CDR3, the DNA is TGTGCCAGCAGCGTACCGAGAAGCACAGATACGCAGTATTTT. Protein product: CASSVPRSTDTQYF.

This clone was seen only a few times. The V gene is TRBV19, the J gene TRBJ1-5; 10 bases map to TRBD1. The CDR3 covers 15 residues. CDR1 and CDR2 (germline): LNHDA, SQIVND (reference sequence). With V trimmed by 4 bases and J by 7 bases, 7 bases remained unmatched. CDR3 protein: CASSTRQGARQPQHF. For the CDR3, the DNA is TGTGCCAGTAGTACCAGACAGGGGGCGAGGCAGCCCCAGCATTTT.

This clone has just a few counts. The chain combines TRBV5-1 with TRBJ2-5; tentative D call: TRBD1 (6 bases). Germline assignment: CDR1 SGHRS and CDR2 YFSETQ. Trimming stripped 4 bases from V and 1 base from J, with 17 bases between. The CDR3 loop spans 16 amino acids. This CDR3 reads CASSARAGAPQETQYF. The DNA for the CDR3 is TGCGCCAGCAGCGCGCGGGCAGGGGCCCCCCAAGAGACCCAGTACTTC. The entire variable domain, with the rest obtained from reference TRBV5-1 and TRBJ2-5, is as follows: KAGVTQTPRYLIKTRGQQVTLSCSPISGHRSVSWYQQTPGQGLQFLFEYFSETQRNKGNFPGRFSGRQFSNSRSEMNVSTLELGDSALYLCASSARAGAPQETQYFGPGTRLLVL.

V usage is TRBV18 and J usage is TRBJ2-1; possible D gene TRBD2, 7 bases. This CDR3 has 14 residues. Deletions cut 3 bases from V and 8 bases from J, with 14 bases between. Germline lookup yields CDR1 KGHSH and CDR2 LQKENI. In nucleotides, the CDR3 is TGTGCCAGCTCACCCGCGGGGGCTCGGGATGAGCAGTTCTTC. The encoded protein is CASSPAGARDEQFF.

This clone occurred a few times. The rearrangement joins TRBV6-1 to TRBJ2-3, with unresolved D. V was shortened by 6 bases and J by 3 bases, with 10 bases between the two germline ends. The germline V gene has CDR1 MNHNS and CDR2 SASEGT. There are 13 residues in the CDR3. The CDR3 DNA follows: TGTGCCAGCAGCCAGATGTGGACAGATACGCAGTATTTT. The encoded protein is CASSQMWTDTQYF.

The chain joins TRBV6-1 to TRBJ1-2; TRBD1 is a possible D gene (5 bases). CDR1 MNHNS and CDR2 SASEGT come from the germline V gene. The CDR3 consists of 13 residues. Trimming pared 8 bases from V and 5 bases from J, leaving 15 bases between. CDR3 sequence (DNA): TGTGCCAGCGCGACAGCGGGGAATTATGGCTACACCTTC. Translation: CASATAGNYGYTF.

This clone has more than one count but fewer than ten. The rearrangement uses TRBV11-2 and TRBJ1-2; 11 nucleotides match TRBD1. In germline, CDR1 is SGHAT, CDR2 FQNNGV. The CDR3 contains 15 residues. Trimming took 5 bases from V and 5 from J; bases not matched to a gene: 7. The CDR3 nucleotides are TGTGCCAGCAGCCAAACCGGACAGGGGGCATATGGCTACACCTTC. Translated: CASSQTGQGAYGYTF.

In this sample, this clone turned up a few times. The V gene is TRBV2, the J gene TRBJ1-2; unclear D gene. V was cut by 3 bases and J by 4 bases, with 9 bases left in between. The CDR3 is made up of 13 amino acids. Looked up from germline, CDR1 is SNHLY and CDR2 is FYNNEI. CDR3 sequence reads: CASSEQATYGYTF. The CDR3, as DNA: TGTGCCAGCAGTGAGCAGGCCACCTATGGCTACACCTTC. Full variable domain (missing parts from reference TRBV2 and TRBJ1-2): EPEVTQTPSHQVTQMGQEVILRCVPISNHLYFYWYRQILGQKVEFLVSFYNNEISEKSEIFDDQFSVERPDGSNFTLKIRSTKLEDSAMYFCASSEQATYGYTFGSGTRLTVV.

The chain joins TRBV4-2 to TRBJ2-2; tentative D call: TRBD2 (7 bases). The CDR3 totals 15 residues. From germline, CDR1 is LGHNA and CDR2 YNFKEQ. V was trimmed by 4 bases and J by 7 bases, leaving 16 bases between them. CDR3 in DNA: TGTGCCAGCAGCCCCCGGGGGGCCCTGAACGGGGAGCTGTTTTTT. It specifies CASSPRGALNGELFF.

The V call is TRBV6-1, the J call TRBJ2-1; a weak D match, TRBD2 (6 bases). The CDR3 spans 15 residues. Germline lookup yields CDR1 MNHNS and CDR2 SASEGT. V lost 2 bases and J 1 base, leaving 9 bases between the germline ends. The CDR3 spells CASSEWGVSYNEQFF. In DNA, the CDR3 is TGTGCCAGCAGTGAATGGGGGGTTTCCTACAATGAGCAGTTCTTC.

This clone was observed a handful of times. The chain combines TRBV5-1 with TRBJ1-1, with TRBD1 matching 7 bases. The length of the CDR3 is 16 residues. CDR1 is SGHRS, CDR2 YFSETQ, per germline. J gave up 1 base and V 4 bases, and 10 bases lay outside the gene matches. CDR3 protein: CASSTRVAGGNTEAFF. DNA for the CDR3: TGCGCCAGCAGCACTAGGGTCGCAGGGGGGAACACTGAAGCTTTCTTT.

In DNA form, the CDR3 reads TGTGCCACCAGCAGAGAACACAGCTCCTACGAGCAGTACTTC. As protein: CATSREHSSYEQYF. V is TRBV15 and J is TRBJ2-7; no clear D. Germline assignment: CDR1 LNHNV and CDR2 YYDKDF (reference sequence). Trimming left V 0 bases short and J 0 bases short, with 6 bases between. The CDR3 totals 14 residues.

The chain has TRBV6-1 and TRBJ2-7; possible D gene TRBD1, 6 bases. This CDR3 has 14 amino acids. V was shortened by 5 bases and J by 3 bases, with 14 bases between the two germline ends. From germline, CDR1 is MNHNS and CDR2 SASEGT. DNA of the CDR3: TGTGCCAGCAGTAAGGACAGTGAGTTCTACGAGCAGTACTTC. Its translation is CASSKDSEFYEQYF.

This clone was detected a few times. V gene TRBV9 combines with J gene TRBJ1-1, with TRBD1 identical over 8 bases. The CDR3 sequence is 16 residues long. Germline V gene sequence: CDR1 SGDLS, CDR2 YYNGEE. V lost 4 bases and J lost 5; bases outside the gene matches: 13. In nucleotides, the CDR3 is TGTGCCAGCAGCACCCGGGACAGGAGTGGTGAGACTGAAGCTTTCTTT. Protein: CASSTRDRSGETEAFF.

This clone showed up just a few times. The rearrangement links TRBV29-1 to TRBJ1-5; D is possibly TRBD1 (5 bases). Trimming removed 6 bases at V and 3 bases at J, with 18 bases between. Germline lookup yields CDR1 SQVTM and CDR2 ANQGSEA. The CDR3 runs to 15 residues. DNA for the CDR3: TGCAGCGTGGACAAGGGGCGGGGAAACAATCAGCCCCAGCATTTT. Protein: CSVDKGRGNNQPQHF.

The chain joins TRBV5-1 to TRBJ2-7, with 9 bases identical to TRBD1. Trimming at V came to 5 bases and at J to 4 bases, leaving 7 bases not matched to a gene. Germline assignment: CDR1 SGHRS and CDR2 YFSETQ. The CDR3 sequence is 14 residues long. CDR3 loop: CASRPGQGLYEQYF. The DNA for the CDR3 is TGCGCCAGCAGACCGGGACAGGGCTTATACGAGCAGTACTTC.

The chain uses TRBV11-2 and TRBJ1-6; 8 nucleotides match TRBD1. The CDR3 length is 16 residues. Unmatched junction bases numbered 4, after V lost 0 bases and J lost 6 bases. Germline V gene lookup returns CDR1 SGHAT and CDR2 FQNNGV. The CDR3 nucleotides are TGTGCCAGCAGCTTAGATCGACAGGGGTTTAATTCACCCCTCCACTTT. This encodes CASSLDRQGFNSPLHF.

This clone was counted between two and nine times. Other DNA sequences within the sample encode an identical CDR3. The chain carries TRBV5-1 and TRBJ2-1, with 7 bases identical to TRBD2. J gave up 0 bases and V 0 bases, and 3 bases lay outside the gene matches. Germline V gene sequence: CDR1 SGHRS, CDR2 YFSETQ. The CDR3 loop spans 16 amino acids. The CDR3 spells CASSLAGGSSYNEQFF. The DNA for the CDR3 is TGCGCCAGCAGCTTGGCGGGCGGGAGCTCCTACAATGAGCAGTTCTTC.

The CDR3 sequence is CASSLEGLSGNTIYF. CDR3 DNA: TGTGCCAGCAGCTTAGAGGGGCTTTCTGGAAACACCATATATTTT. The V gene is TRBV11-2, the J gene TRBJ1-3, with D perhaps matching TRBD1 (5 bases). Trimming shortened V by 0 bases and J by 1 base, and 7 bases separated the two germline ends. Germline CDR1 and CDR2: SGHAT and FQNNGV. CDR3 length: 15 amino acids.

The chain combines TRBV18 with TRBJ1-2; D is unclear. Trimming shortened V by 3 bases and J by 8 bases, and 10 bases separated the two germline ends. The CDR3 consists of 12 residues. Germline V gene data show CDR1 as KGHSH and CDR2 as LQKENI. The CDR3 DNA follows: TGTGCCAGCTCACCTCGCGGAGACGGCTACACCTTC. Translation gives CASSPRGDGYTF. The variable domain in full, completed from reference TRBV18 and TRBJ1-2, reads NAGVMQNPRHLVRRRGQEARLRCSPMKGHSHVYWYRQLPEEGLKFMVYLQKENIIDESGMPKERFSAEFPKEGPSILRIQQVVRGDSAAYFCASSPRGDGYTFGSGTRLTVV.

The chain employs TRBV20-1 and TRBJ2-1; D is unresolved. This CDR3 comprises 11 residues. V was pared by 3 bases and J by 9 bases, with 9 bases between. Per the germline V gene, CDR1 is DFQATT and CDR2 is SNEGSKA (reference sequence). CDR3 DNA sequence: TGCAGTGCTAGGCCCGCAGGTGAGCAGTTCTTC. Protein sequence: CSARPAGEQFF.

This clone appeared a few times. The genes are TRBV14 and TRBJ2-1; 7 positions agree with TRBD1. The trim removed 4 bases at V and 9 bases at J, leaving 6 bases unmatched. Germline V lookup: CDR1 SGHDN, CDR2 FVKESK. This CDR3 has 13 residues. The CDR3 region is CASSPHRGTEQFF. CDR3 coding DNA: TGTGCCAGCAGCCCCCACAGGGGAACTGAGCAGTTCTTC.

The sample holds a few counts of this clone. V gene TRBV5-1 combines with J gene TRBJ2-7; 7 bases agree with TRBD2. Germline V gene data show CDR1 as SGHRS and CDR2 as YFSETQ. V lost 0 bases, J lost 3 bases, and 9 bases stayed unmatched. CDR3 size: 16 residues. DNA of the CDR3: TGCGCCAGCAGCTTGGCCGGAATAGCGGGTGTCTACGAGCAGTACTTC. This encodes CASSLAGIAGVYEQYF.

V and J are TRBV9 and TRBJ2-2; D ambiguous. The ends were cut back, 3 bases at V and 3 bases at J, with 9 bases in the middle. This CDR3 comprises 14 residues. The germline gives CDR1 SGDLS, CDR2 YYNGEE. CDR3: CASSASRDTGELFF. DNA of the CDR3: TGTGCCAGCAGCGCATCTCGAGACACCGGGGAGCTGTTTTTT. Based on the CDR3 plus reference TRBV9 and TRBJ2-2, the full variable domain is DSGVTQTPKHLITATGQRVTLRCSPRSGDLSVYWYQQSLDQGLQFLIQYYNGEERAKGNILERFSAQQFPDLHSELNLSSLELGDSALYFCASSASRDTGELFFGEGSRLTVL.